This paragraph covers one TCR beta chain sequence. Its antigen remains unidentified. V lost 2 bases to trimming and J lost 10 bases, with 14 bases between them. Germline lookup yields CDR1 LGHDT and CDR2 YNNKEL (reference sequence). The CDR3 consists of 13 residues. The TCR library protocol attached unique molecular identifiers to the individual cDNA molecules. Via MiXCR, TCRdb re-called the 5' RACE reads, giving one row per CDR3 protein. Of fewer than 100,000 distinct CDR3 sequences listed, about 17% were seen once; the top ten hold approximately 2.9%. This specimen belongs to a study of early T cells in non-severe SARS-CoV-2 infection. Study overall: Bulk RNA isolated from unsorted whole blood underwent sequencing; chains were not paired.

General study points: The matching step, a VDJdb search, favored anti-spike CD8 responses and missed private and CD4 specificities.

The chain recombines TRBV3-1 with TRBJ2-5; unclear D gene. The clonotype comes from an adult who was a healthcare worker with PCR-confirmed SARS-CoV-2 infection or an uninfected control (not recorded which). The sequenced material came from whole blood. The DNA of the CDR3 is TGTGCCAGCAGCCAATCCGTGAAACGAGACCAGTACTTC. It yields the protein CASSQSVKRDQYF.